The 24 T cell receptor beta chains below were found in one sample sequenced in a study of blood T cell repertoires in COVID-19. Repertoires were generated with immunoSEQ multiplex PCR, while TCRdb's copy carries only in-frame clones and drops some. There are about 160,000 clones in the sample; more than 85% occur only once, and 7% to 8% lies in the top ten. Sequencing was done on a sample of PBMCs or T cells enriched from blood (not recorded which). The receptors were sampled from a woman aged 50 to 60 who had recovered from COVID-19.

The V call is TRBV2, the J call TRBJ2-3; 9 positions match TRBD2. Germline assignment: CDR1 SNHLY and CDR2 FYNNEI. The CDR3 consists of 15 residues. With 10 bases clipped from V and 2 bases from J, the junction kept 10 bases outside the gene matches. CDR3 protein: CATRRLAAITDTQYF. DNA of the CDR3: TGTGCCACTCGGAGACTAGCGGCCATCACAGATACGCAGTATTTT. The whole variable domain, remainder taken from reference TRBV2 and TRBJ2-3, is EPEVTQTPSHQVTQMGQEVILRCVPISNHLYFYWYRQILGQKVEFLVSFYNNEISEKSEIFDDQFSVERPDGSNFTLKIRSTKLEDSAMYFCATRRLAAITDTQYFGPGTRLTVL.

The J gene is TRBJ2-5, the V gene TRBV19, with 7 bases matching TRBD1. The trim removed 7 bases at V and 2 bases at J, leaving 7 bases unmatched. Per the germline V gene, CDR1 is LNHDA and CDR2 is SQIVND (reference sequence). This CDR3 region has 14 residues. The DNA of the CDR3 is TGTGCCAGTAACCGGGACAGAAAACAAGAGACCCAGTACTTC. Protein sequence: CASNRDRKQETQYF.

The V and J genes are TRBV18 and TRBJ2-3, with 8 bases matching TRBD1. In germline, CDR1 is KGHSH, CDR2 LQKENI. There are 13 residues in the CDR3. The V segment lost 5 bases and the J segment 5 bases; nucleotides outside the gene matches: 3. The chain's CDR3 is CASSEGTGDTQYF. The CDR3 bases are TGTGCCAGCTCAGAAGGGACAGGAGATACGCAGTATTTT.

CDR3 nucleotides: TGTGCCAGCAGCGCCCGAGACAGGCCCTACGAGCAGTACTTC. Protein sequence: CASSARDRPYEQYF. This chain links TRBV9 with TRBJ2-7; D may be TRBD1 (6 bases). This CDR3 is 14 amino acids long. Deletions cut 3 bases from V and 2 bases from J, with 12 bases between. Germline CDR1 is SGDLS and CDR2 is YYNGEE.

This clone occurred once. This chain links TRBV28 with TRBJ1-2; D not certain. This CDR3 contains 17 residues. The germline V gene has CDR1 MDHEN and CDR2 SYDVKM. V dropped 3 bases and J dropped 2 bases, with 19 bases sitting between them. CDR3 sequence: CASSFPGVSGINYGYTF. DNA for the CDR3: TGTGCCAGCAGTTTCCCCGGGGTGTCGGGGATAAACTATGGCTACACCTTC.

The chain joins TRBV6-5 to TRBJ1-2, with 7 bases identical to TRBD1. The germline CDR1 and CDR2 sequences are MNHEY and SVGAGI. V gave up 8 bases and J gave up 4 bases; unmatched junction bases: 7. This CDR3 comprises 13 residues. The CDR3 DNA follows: TGTGCCAGCCGGGACAGCGGAGCCTATGGCTACACCTTC. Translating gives CASRDSGAYGYTF.

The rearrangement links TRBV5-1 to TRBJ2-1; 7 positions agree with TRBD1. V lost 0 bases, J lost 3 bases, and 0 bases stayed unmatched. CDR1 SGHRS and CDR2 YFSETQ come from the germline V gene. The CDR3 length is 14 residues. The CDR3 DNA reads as TGCGCCAGCAGCTTGGGACAGGGCTACAATGAGCAGTTCTTC. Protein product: CASSLGQGYNEQFF.

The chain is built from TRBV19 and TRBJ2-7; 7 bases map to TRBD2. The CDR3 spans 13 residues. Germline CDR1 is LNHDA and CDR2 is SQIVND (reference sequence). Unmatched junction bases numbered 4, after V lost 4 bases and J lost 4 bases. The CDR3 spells CASSKREGYEQYF. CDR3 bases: TGTGCCAGTAGTAAGAGGGAGGGTTACGAGCAGTACTTC.

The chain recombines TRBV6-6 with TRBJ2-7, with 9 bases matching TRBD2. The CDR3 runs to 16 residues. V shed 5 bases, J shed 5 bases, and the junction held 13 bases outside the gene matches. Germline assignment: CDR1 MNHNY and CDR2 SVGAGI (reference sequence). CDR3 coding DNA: TGTGCCAGCAGTCGACTCGTAGCGGGAGACCCCCACGAGCAGTACTTC. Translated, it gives CASSRLVAGDPHEQYF.

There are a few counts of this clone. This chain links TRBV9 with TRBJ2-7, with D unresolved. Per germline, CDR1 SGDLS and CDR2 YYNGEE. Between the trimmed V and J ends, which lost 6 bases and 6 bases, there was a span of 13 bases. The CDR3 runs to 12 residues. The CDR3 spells CASTTAIVEQYF. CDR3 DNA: TGTGCCAGCACCACCGCGATCGTCGAGCAGTACTTC.

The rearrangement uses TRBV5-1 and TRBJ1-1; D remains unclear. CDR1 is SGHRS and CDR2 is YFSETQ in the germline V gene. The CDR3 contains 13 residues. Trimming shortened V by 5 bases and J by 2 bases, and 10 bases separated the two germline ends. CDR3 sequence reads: CASSKTVNTEAFF. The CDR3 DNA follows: TGCGCCAGCAGTAAGACTGTTAACACTGAAGCTTTCTTT.

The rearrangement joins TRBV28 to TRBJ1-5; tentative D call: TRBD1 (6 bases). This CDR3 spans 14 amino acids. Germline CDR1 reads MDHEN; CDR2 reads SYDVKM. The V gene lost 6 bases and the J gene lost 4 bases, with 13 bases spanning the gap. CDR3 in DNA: TGTGCCAGCAGATTTACAGGGTCAAATCAGCCCCAGCATTTT. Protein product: CASRFTGSNQPQHF. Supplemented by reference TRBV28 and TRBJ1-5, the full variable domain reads DVKVTQSSRYLVKRTGEKVFLECVQDMDHENMFWYRQDPGLGLRLIYFSYDVKMKEKGDIPEGYSVSREKKERFSLILESASTNQTSMYLCASRFTGSNQPQHFGDGTRLSIL.

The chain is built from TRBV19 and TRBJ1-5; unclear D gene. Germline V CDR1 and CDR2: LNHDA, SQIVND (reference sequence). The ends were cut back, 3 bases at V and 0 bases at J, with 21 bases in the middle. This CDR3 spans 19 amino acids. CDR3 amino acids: CASSMVAASGIYSNQPQHF. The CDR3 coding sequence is TGTGCCAGTAGTATGGTAGCGGCGTCTGGAATCTATAGCAATCAGCCCCAGCATTTT.

CDR3 residues: CAGQGRGYGYTF. The CDR3 DNA reads TGTGCCGGACAGGGACGGGGATATGGCTACACCTTC. This sequence joins TRBV28 and TRBJ1-2; 8 bases map to TRBD1. With V trimmed by 11 bases and J by 5 bases, 7 bases remained unmatched. The CDR3 totals 12 residues. The germline CDR1 and CDR2 sequences are MDHEN and SYDVKM.

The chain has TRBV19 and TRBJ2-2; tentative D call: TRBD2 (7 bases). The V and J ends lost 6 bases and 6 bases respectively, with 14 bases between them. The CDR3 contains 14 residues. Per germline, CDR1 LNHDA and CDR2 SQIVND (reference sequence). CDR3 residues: CASRPRGGAGELFF. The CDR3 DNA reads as TGTGCCAGTAGGCCACGAGGGGGGGCCGGGGAGCTGTTTTTT.

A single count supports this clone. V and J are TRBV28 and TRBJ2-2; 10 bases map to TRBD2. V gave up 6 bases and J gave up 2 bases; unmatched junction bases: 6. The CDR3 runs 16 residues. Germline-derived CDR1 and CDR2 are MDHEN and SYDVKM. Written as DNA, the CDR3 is TGTGCCAGCAGCCGACGGACTAGCGGTAACACCGGGGAGCTGTTTTTT. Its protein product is CASSRRTSGNTGELFF.

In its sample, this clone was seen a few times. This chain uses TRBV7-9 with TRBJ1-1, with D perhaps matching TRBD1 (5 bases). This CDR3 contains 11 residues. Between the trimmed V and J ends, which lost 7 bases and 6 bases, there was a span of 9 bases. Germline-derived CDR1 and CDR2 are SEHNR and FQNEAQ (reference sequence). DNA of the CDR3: TGTGCCAGCAACAGGTTTCCTGAAGCTTTCTTT. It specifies CASNRFPEAFF.

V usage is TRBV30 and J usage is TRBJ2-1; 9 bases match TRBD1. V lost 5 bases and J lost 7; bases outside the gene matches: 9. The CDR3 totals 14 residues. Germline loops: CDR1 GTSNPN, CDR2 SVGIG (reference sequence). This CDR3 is CAWSRTGVQNEQFF. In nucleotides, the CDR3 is TGTGCCTGGTCCCGGACAGGGGTACAAAATGAGCAGTTCTTC.

The CDR3 sequence is CASSSGGGQIGNTIYF. The CDR3 bases are TGCGCCAGCAGCTCGGGAGGGGGGCAGATTGGAAACACCATATATTTT. This chain links TRBV5-1 with TRBJ1-3; maybe TRBD1 (6 bases). Trimming stripped 3 bases from V and 3 bases from J, with 16 bases between. The germline V gene encodes CDR1 SGHRS and CDR2 YFSETQ. CDR3 length: 16 amino acids.

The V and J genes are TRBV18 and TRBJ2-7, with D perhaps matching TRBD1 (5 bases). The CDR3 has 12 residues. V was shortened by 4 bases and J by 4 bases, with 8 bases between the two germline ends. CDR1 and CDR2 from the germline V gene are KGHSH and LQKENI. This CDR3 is CASSQTVYEQYF. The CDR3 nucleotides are TGTGCCAGCTCACAGACAGTGTACGAGCAGTACTTC.

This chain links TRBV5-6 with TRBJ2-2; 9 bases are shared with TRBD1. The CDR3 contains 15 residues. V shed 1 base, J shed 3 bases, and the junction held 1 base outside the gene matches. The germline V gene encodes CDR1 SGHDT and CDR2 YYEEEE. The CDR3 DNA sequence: TGTGCCAGCAGCTTGACAGGGGGCTACACCGGGGAGCTGTTTTTT. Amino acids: CASSLTGGYTGELFF.

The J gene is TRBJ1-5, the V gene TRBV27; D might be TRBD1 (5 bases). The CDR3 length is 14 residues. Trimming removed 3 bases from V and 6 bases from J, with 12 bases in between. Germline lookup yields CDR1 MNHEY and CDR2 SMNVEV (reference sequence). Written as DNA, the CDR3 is TGTGCCAGCAGTTTTTCAGGGCAGGGTCAGCCCCAGCATTTT. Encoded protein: CASSFSGQGQPQHF.

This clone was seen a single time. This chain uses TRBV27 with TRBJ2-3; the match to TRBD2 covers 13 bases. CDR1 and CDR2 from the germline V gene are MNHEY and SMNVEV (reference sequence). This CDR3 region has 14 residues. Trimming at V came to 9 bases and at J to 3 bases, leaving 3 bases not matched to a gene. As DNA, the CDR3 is TGTGCCAGTAAGACTAGCGGGAGGACAGATACGCAGTATTTT. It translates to CASKTSGRTDTQYF.

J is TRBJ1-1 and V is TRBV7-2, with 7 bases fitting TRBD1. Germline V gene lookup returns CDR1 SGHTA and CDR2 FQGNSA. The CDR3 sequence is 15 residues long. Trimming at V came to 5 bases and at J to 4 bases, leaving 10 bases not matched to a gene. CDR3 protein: CASSTGQPGSTEAFF. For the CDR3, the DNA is TGTGCCAGCAGCACGGGACAGCCGGGTAGCACTGAAGCTTTCTTT.